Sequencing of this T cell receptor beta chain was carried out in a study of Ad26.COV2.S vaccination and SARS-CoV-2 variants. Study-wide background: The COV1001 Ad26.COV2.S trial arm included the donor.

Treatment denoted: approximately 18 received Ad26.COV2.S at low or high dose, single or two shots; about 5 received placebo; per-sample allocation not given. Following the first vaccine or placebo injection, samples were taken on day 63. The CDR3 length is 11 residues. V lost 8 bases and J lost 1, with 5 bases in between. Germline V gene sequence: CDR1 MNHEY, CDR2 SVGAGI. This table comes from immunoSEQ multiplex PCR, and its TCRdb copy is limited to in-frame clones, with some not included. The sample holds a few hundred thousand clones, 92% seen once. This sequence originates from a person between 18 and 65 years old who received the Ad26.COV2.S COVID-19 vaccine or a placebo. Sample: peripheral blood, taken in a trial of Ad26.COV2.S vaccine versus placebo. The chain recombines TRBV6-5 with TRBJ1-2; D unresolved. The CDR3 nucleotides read TGTGCCAGCTCCTATAACTATGGCTACACCTTC. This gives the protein CASSYNYGYTF.